This T cell receptor (beta chain) was recorded in a study of OX40 agonist ivuxolimab in advanced cancers. The study, taken as a whole, reports: Partial responders receiving 0.1-3.0 mg/kg showed among the lowest clonal expansion. Normalized T-cell clonal expansion was also low in a subset of nonresponders. Antigen targets of the expanded peripheral T cells went undetermined. With doses of 0.1 to 3.0 mg/kg, CD4+ and CD8+ blood T cells had undergone clonal expansion by week 6.

Data came from immunoSEQ multiplex PCR; TCRdb stores just in-frame clones and leaves some out. Found here are approximately 47,000 clones, around 90% of them singletons; the top ten hold 6.5% to 7.5%. A word on this clone: Antigen unknown.

CDR1 and CDR2 (germline): PRHDT, FYEKMQ (reference sequence). The CDR3 is 13 residues long. Trimming shortened V by 0 bases and J by 3 bases, and 5 bases separated the two germline ends. The material was CD4+ or CD8+ T cells sorted from blood, obtained in a trial of the OX40 agonist ivuxolimab. The sequence derives from an adult with an advanced solid tumor such as melanoma, head and neck, liver or kidney cancer. The gene calls are TRBV13 and TRBJ1-1; D unresolved. CDR3 sequence reads: CASSLGRDTEAFF. The CDR3 bases are TGTGCCAGCAGCTTAGGGAGGGACACTGAAGCTTTCTTT.